This T cell receptor beta chain was identified in a study of T-cell reconstitution after alpha-beta-depleted transplantation in children. TCRbeta library construction was performed incorporating unique molecular identifiers. Each CDR3 protein is one row after TCRdb ran MiXCR on the PCR reads. The sample yields about 91,000 distinct CDR3 sequences, approximately 9.2% seen once. There are many counts of this clonotype. CDR1 and CDR2 from the germline V gene are SGHRS and YFSETQ. V lost 4 bases to trimming and J lost 2 bases, with 16 bases between them. The CDR3 contains 16 residues. The material sequenced was PBMCs from the stem cell graft donor, taken from the stem cell graft. This chain links TRBV5-1 with TRBJ1-5; TRBD1 is a possible D gene (6 bases). The receptor was isolated from a human donor who donated a stem cell graft to a child with congenital amegakaryocytic thrombocytopenia. The CDR3 DNA is TGCGCCAGCAGCCCCACCGGGGGGGCGGGCAATCAGCCCCAGCATTTT. This sequence encodes CASSPTGGAGNQPQHF.